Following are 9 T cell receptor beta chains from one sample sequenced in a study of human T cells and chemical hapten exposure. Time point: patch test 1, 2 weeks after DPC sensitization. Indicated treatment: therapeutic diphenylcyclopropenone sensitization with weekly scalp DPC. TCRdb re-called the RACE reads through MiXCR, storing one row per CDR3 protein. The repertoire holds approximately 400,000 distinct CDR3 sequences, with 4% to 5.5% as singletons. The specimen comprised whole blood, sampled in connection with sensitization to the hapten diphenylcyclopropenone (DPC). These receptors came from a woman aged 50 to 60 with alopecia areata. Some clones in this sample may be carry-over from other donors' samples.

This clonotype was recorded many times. CDR3 DNA: TGCAGCGTCAAATTGACAGGCGATAGCAATCAGCCCCAGCATTTT. Translation gives CSVKLTGDSNQPQHF. The chain uses TRBV29-1 and TRBJ1-5; the D gene is possibly TRBD1 (6 bases). Germline V lookup: CDR1 SQVTM, CDR2 ANQGSEA. The CDR3 loop spans 15 amino acids. Trimming shortened V by 6 bases and J by 0 bases, and 15 bases separated the two germline ends. The full variable domain, with the rest looked up from reference TRBV29-1 and TRBJ1-5, is SAVISQKPSRDICQRGTSLTIQCQVDSQVTMMFWYRQQPGQSLTLIATANQGSEATYESGFVIDKFPISRPNLTFSTLTVSNMSPEDSSIYLCSVKLTGDSNQPQHFGDGTRLSIL.

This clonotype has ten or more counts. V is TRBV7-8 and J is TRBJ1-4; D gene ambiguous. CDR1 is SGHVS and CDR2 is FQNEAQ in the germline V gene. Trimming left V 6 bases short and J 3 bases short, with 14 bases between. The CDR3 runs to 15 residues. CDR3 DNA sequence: TGTGCCAGCAGATCCGCGACGTCTGCTAATGAAAAACTGTTTTTT. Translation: CASRSATSANEKLFF.

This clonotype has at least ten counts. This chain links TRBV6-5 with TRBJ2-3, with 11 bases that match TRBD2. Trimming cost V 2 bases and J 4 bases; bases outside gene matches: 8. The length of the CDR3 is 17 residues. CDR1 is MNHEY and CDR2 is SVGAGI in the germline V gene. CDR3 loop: CASSYELAGGTADTQYF. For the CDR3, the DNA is TGTGCCAGCAGTTACGAGCTAGCGGGGGGTACTGCAGATACGCAGTATTTT.

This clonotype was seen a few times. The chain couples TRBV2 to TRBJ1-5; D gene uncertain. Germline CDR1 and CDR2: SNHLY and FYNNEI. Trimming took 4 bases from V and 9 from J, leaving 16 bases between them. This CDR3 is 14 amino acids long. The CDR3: CASSGENTPWPQHF. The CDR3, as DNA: TGTGCCAGCAGTGGAGAGAACACCCCGTGGCCCCAGCATTTT.

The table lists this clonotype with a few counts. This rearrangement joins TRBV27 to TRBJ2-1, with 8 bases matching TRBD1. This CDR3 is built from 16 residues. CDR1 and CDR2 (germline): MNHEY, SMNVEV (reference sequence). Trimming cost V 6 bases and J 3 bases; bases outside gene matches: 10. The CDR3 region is CASSRPGGQGYNEQFF. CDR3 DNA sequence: TGTGCCAGCAGCCGACCTGGTGGACAGGGCTACAATGAGCAGTTCTTC.

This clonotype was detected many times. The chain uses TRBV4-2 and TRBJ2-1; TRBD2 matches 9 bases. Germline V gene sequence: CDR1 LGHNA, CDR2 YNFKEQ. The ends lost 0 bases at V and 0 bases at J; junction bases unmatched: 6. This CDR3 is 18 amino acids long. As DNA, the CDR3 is TGTGCCAGCAGCCAAGAGGTCAGCGGGGGGCACTCCTACAATGAGCAGTTCTTC. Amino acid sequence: CASSQEVSGGHSYNEQFF.

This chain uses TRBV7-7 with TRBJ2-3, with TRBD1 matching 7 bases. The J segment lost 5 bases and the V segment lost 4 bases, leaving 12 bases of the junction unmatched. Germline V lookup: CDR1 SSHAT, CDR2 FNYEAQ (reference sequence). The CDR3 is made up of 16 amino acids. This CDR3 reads CASSSGTDSSVDTQYF. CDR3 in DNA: TGTGCCAGCAGCTCGGGGACAGATTCTTCGGTAGATACGCAGTATTTT.

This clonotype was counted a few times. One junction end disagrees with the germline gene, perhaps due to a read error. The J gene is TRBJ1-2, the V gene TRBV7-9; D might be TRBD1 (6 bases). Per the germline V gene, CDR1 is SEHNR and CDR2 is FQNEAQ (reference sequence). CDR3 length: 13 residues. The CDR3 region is CASSQDRRDGNTF. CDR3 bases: TGTGCCAGCAGCCAGGACAGAAGAGATGGCAACACCTTC. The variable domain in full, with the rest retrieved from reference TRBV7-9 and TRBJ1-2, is DTGVSQNPRHKITKRGQNVTFRCDPISEHNRLYWYRQTLGQGPEFLTYFQNEAQLEKSRLLSDRFSAERPKGSFSTLEIQRTEQGDSAMYLCASSQDRRDGNTFGSGTRLTVV.

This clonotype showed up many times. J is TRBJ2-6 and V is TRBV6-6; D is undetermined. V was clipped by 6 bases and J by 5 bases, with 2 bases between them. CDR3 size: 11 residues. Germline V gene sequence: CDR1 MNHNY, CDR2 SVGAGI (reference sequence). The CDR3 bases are TGTGCCAGCAGGAGGGCCAACGTCCTGACTTTC. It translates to CASRRANVLTF.